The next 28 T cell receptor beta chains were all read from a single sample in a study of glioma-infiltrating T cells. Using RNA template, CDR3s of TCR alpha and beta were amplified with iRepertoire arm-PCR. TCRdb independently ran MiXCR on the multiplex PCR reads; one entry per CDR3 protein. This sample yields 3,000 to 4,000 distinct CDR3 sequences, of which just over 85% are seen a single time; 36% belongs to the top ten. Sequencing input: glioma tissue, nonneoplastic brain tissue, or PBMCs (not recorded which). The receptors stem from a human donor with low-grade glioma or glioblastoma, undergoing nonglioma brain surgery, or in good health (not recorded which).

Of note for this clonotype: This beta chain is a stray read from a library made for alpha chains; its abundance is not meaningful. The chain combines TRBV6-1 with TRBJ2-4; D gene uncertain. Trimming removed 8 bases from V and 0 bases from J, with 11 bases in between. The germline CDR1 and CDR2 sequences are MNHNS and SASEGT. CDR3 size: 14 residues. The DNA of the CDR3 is TGTGCCAGCGTGGCAGAGCTAGCCAAAAACATTCAGTACTTC. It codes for CASVAELAKNIQYF.

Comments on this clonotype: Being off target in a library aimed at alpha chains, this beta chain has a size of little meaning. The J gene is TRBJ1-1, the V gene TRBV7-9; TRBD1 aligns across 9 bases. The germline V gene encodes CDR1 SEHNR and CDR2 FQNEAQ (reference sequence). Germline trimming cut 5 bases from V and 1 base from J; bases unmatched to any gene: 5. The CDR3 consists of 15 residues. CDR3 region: CASSVTTGGNTEAFF. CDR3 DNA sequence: TGTGCCAGCAGCGTGACGACAGGGGGGAACACTGAAGCTTTCTTT.

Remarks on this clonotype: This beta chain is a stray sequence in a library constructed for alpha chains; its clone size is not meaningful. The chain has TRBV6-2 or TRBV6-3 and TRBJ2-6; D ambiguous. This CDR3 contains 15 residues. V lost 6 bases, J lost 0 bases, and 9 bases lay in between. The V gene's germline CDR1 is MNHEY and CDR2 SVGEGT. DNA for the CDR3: TGTGCCAGCAGCCCAATTTCCTCTGGGGCCAACGTCCTGACTTTC. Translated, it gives CASSPISSGANVLTF.

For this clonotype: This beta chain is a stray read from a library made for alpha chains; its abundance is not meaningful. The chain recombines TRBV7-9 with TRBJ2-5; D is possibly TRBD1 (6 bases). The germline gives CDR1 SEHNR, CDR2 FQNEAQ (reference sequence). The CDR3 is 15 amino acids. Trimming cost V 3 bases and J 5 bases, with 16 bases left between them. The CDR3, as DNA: TGTGCCAGCAGCTTTCACAGGGAGTTATATGAGACCCAGTACTTC. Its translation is CASSFHRELYETQYF.

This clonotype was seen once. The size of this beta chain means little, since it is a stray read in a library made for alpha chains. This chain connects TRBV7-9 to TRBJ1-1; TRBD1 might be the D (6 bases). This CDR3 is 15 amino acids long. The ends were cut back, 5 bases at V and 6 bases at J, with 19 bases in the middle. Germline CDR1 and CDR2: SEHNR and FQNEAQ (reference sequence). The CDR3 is CASSATTGHYAEAFF. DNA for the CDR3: TGTGCCAGCAGCGCCACGACGGGACACTACGCTGAAGCTTTCTTT.

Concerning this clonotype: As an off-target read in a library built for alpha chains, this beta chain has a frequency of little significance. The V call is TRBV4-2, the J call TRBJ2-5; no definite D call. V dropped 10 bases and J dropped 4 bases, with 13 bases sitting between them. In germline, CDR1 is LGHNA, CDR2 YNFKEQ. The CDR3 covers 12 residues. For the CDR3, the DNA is TGTGCCACCTGGACCCCGACAGAGACCCAGTACTTC. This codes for CATWTPTETQYF.

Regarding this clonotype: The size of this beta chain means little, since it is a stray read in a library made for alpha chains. The CDR3: CASSSPGEVNTEAFF. The CDR3 DNA follows: TGTGCCAGCAGTTCCCCGGGGGAGGTGAACACTGAAGCTTTCTTT. The chain uses TRBV27 and TRBJ1-1, with D tentatively TRBD1 (5 bases). The CDR3 loop spans 15 amino acids. Looked up from germline, CDR1 is MNHEY and CDR2 is SMNVEV (reference sequence). Between the trimmed V and J ends, which lost 4 bases and 0 bases, there was a span of 12 bases.

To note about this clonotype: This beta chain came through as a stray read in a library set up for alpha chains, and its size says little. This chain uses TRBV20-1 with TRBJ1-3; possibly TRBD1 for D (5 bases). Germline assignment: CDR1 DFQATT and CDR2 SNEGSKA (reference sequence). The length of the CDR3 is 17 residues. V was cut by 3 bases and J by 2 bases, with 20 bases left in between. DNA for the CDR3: TGCAGTGCTAGCCACCGCGGGGCATCCTCGGCTGGAAACACCATATATTTT. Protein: CSASHRGASSAGNTIYF.

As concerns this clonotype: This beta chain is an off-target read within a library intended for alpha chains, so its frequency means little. The chain's CDR3 is CASSLSGTGFTEAFF. CDR3 DNA: TGTGCCAGCAGTTTATCGGGGACAGGGTTCACTGAAGCTTTCTTT. The chain is built from TRBV6-5 and TRBJ1-1; 9 nucleotides line up with TRBD1. CDR3 length equals 15 residues. Germline lookup yields CDR1 MNHEY and CDR2 SVGAGI. J gave up 4 bases and V 4 bases, and 7 bases lay outside the gene matches.

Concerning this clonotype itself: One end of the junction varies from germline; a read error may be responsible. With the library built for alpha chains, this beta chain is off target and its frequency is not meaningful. The CDR3 is CANSLVGGPNTEAFF. The DNA for the CDR3 is TGTGCCAACAGCTTAGTCGGGGGTCCGAACACTGAAGCTTTCTTT. V is TRBV7-2 and J is TRBJ1-1; possible D gene TRBD1, 5 bases. Germline V gene sequence: CDR1 SGHTA, CDR2 FQGNSA. The CDR3 sequence is 15 residues long.

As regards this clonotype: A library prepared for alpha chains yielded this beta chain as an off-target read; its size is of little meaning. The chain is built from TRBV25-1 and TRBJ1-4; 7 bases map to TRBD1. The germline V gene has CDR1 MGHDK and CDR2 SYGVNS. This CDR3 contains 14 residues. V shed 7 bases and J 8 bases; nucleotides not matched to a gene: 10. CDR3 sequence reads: CASNAAGGFEKLFF. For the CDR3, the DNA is TGTGCCAGCAATGCGGCAGGGGGATTCGAAAAACTGTTTTTT.

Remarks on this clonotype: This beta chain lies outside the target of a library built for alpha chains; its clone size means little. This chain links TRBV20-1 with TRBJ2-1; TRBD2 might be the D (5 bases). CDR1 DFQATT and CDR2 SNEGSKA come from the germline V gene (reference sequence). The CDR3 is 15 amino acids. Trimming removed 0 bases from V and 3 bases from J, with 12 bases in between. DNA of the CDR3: TGCAGTGCTAGAGATCTAGCAGACTTCTACAATGAGCAGTTCTTC. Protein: CSARDLADFYNEQFF.

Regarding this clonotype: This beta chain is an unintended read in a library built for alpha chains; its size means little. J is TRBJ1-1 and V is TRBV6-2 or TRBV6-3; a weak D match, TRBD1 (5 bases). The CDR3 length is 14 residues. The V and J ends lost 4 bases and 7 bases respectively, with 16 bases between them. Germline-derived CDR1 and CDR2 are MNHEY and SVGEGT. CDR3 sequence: CASSLQSGTLEAFF. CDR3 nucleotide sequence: TGTGCCAGCAGTTTGCAATCAGGGACCCTTGAAGCTTTCTTT.

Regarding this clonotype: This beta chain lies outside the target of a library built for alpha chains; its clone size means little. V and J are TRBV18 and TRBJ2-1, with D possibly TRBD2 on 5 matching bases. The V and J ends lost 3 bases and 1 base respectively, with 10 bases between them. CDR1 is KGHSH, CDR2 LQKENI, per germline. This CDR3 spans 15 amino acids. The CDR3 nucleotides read TGTGCCAGCTCACCTCCTAGCAGATCCTACAATGAGCAGTTCTTC. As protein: CASSPPSRSYNEQFF.

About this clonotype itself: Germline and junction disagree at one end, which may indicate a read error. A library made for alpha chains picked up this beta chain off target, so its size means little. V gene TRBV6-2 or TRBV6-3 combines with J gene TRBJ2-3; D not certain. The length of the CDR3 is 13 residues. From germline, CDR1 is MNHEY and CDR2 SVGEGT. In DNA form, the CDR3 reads TGTGCCGGCAGTGAACAGCCGTTCGATACGCAGTATTTT. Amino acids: CAGSEQPFDTQYF.

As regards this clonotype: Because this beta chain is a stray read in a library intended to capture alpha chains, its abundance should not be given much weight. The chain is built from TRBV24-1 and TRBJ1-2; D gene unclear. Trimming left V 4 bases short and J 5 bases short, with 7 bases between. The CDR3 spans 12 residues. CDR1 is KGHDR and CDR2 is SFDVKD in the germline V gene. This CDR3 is CATSDDGYGYTF. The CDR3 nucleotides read TGTGCCACCAGTGACGACGGGTATGGCTACACCTTC.

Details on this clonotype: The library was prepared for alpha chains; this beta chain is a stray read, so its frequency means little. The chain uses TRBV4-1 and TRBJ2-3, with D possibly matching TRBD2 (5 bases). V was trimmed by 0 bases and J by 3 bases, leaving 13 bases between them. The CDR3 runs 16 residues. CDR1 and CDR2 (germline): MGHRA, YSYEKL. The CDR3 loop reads CASSQESWGVTDTQYF. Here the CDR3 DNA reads TGCGCCAGCAGCCAAGAAAGCTGGGGAGTAACAGATACGCAGTATTTT.

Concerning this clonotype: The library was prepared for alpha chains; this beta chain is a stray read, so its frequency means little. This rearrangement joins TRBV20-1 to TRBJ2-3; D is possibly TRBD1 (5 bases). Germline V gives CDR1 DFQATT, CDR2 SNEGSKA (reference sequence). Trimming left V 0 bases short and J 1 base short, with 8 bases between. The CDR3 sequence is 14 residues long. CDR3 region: CSARDGARTDTQYF. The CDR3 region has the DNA TGCAGTGCTAGAGATGGGGCCCGCACAGATACGCAGTATTTT.

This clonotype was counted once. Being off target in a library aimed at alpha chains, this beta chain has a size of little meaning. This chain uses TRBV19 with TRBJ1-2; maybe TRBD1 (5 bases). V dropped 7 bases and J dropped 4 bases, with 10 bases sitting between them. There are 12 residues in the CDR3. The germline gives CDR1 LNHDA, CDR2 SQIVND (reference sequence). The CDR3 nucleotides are TGTGCCAGTACAGGGACGCCCTATGGCTACACCTTC. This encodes CASTGTPYGYTF.

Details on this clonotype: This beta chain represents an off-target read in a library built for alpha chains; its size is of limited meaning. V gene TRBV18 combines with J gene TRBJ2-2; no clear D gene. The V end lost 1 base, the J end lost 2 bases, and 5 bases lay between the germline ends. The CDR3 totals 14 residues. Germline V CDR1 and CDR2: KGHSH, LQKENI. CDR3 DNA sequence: TGTGCCAGCTCACCACTTCTAAACACCGGGGAGCTGTTTTTT. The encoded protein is CASSPLLNTGELFF.

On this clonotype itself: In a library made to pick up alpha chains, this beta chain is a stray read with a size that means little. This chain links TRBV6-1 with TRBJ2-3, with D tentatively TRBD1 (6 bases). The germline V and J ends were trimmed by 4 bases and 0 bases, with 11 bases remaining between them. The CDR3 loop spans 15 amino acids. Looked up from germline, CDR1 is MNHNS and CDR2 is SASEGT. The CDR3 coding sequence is TGTGCCAGCAGTGGCCAGGGGTATAGCACAGATACGCAGTATTTT. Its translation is CASSGQGYSTDTQYF.

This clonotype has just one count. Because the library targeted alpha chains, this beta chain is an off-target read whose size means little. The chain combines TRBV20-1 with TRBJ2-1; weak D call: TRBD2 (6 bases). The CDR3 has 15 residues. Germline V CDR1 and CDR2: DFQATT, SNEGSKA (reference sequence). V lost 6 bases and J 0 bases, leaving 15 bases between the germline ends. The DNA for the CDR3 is TGCAGTGCACGTCTAGCGCCGATCTCCTACAATGAGCAGTTCTTC. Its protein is CSARLAPISYNEQFF.

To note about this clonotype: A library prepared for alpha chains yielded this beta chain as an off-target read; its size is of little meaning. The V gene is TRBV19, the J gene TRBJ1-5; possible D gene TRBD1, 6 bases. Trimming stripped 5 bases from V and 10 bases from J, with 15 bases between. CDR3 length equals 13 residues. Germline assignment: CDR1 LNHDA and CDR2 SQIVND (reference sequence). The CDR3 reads CASSRQVDSPQHF. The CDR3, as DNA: TGTGCCAGTAGTCGACAGGTGGATAGCCCCCAGCATTTT.

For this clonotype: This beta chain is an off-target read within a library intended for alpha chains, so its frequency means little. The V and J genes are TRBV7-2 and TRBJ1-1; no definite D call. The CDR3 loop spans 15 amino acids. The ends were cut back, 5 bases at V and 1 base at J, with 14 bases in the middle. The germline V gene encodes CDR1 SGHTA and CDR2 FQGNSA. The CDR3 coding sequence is TGTGCCAGCAGCCCTGGAGGGAGACCGAACACTGAAGCTTTCTTT. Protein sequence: CASSPGGRPNTEAFF.

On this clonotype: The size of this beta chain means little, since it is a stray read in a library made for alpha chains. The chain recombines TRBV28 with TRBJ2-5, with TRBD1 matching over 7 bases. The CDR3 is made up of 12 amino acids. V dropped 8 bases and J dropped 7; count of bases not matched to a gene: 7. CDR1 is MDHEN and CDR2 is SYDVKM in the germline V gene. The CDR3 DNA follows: TGTGCCAGCGCTCGACCAGGGGGGACCCAGTACTTC. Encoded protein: CASARPGGTQYF.

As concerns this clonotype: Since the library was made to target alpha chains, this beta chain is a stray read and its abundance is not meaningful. CDR3 amino acids: CASSLDNPNTEAFF. CDR3 in DNA: TGTGCCAGCAGCTTAGACAATCCGAACACTGAAGCTTTCTTT. V gene TRBV7-9 combines with J gene TRBJ1-1; D is ambiguous. This CDR3 is 14 amino acids long. Trimming left V 1 base short and J 1 base short, with 7 bases between. Germline-derived CDR1 and CDR2 are SEHNR and FQNEAQ (reference sequence).

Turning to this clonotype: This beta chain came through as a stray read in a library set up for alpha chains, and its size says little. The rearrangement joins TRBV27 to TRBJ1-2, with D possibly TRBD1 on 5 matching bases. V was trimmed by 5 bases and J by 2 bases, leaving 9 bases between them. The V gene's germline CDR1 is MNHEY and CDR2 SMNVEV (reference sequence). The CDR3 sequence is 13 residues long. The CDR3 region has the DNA TGTGCCAGCAGTAAAGACAGAAACTATGGCTACACCTTC. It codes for CASSKDRNYGYTF.

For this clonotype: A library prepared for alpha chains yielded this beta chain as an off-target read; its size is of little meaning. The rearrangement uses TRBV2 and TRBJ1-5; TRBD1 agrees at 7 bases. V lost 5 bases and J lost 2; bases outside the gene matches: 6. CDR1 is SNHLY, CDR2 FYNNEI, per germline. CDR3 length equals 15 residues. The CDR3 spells CASSPSGQGNQPQHF. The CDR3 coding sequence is TGTGCCAGCAGTCCCAGTGGACAGGGCAATCAGCCCCAGCATTTT.